A single sample is the source of the 26 T cell receptor beta chains below, sequenced in a study of T cell responses to AZD1222 COVID-19 vaccine. Assay: immunoSEQ multiplex PCR; the TCRdb copy retains only in-frame clones and omits some. Of approximately 140,000 clones listed, 92% were seen once; the top ten hold roughly 3.4%. The sequences come from peripheral blood, collected 28 days after the second AZD1222 dose. The receptors shown here come from an adult who received the AZD1222 COVID-19 vaccine.

CDR3 in DNA: TGTGCCAGCCTCGGGGTCCGCCGGGATCAGCCCCAGCATTTT. This translates into CASLGVRRDQPQHF. The rearrangement uses TRBV19 and TRBJ1-5; D remains unclear. The CDR3 covers 14 residues. The V gene lost 9 bases and the J gene lost 5 bases, with 17 bases spanning the gap. Germline V lookup: CDR1 LNHDA, CDR2 SQIVND (reference sequence).

The gene calls are TRBV19 and TRBJ2-5, with TRBD2 matching 10 bases. The germline CDR1 and CDR2 sequences are LNHDA and SQIVND (reference sequence). The CDR3 consists of 15 residues. The ends lost 1 base at V and 4 bases at J; junction bases unmatched: 3. CDR3 in DNA: TGTGCCAGTAGTATAGTCCCTAGCGGGAGAGAGACCCAGTACTTC. Translation gives CASSIVPSGRETQYF.

In this sample, this clone turned up once. The V and J genes are TRBV18 and TRBJ1-1, with a weak D call TRBD1 (6 bases). Germline V lookup: CDR1 KGHSH, CDR2 LQKENI. This CDR3 contains 13 residues. The V end was cut by 7 bases, the J end by 0 bases, with 9 bases between. The CDR3 coding sequence is TGTGCCAGCTTGGACAGCATGAACACTGAAGCTTTCTTT. Amino acid sequence: CASLDSMNTEAFF.

This chain connects TRBV6-1 to TRBJ2-5, with 8 bases aligning to TRBD2. The V segment lost 1 base and the J segment 5 bases; nucleotides outside the gene matches: 6. The CDR3 is made up of 15 amino acids. CDR1 and CDR2 from the germline V gene are MNHNS and SASEGT. CDR3 amino acids: CASSEGGAGGETQYF. DNA for the CDR3: TGTGCCAGCAGTGAAGGAGGTGCGGGGGGCGAGACCCAGTACTTC.

This chain links TRBV10-3 with TRBJ2-5; TRBD1 matches 10 bases. V was pared by 2 bases and J by 5 bases, with 8 bases of the junction left unmatched. CDR3 length: 16 residues. Germline values: CDR1 ENHRY, CDR2 SYGVKD. CDR3 amino acids: CAISERGQGSRETQYF. The CDR3 nucleotides are TGTGCCATCAGTGAGAGGGGACAGGGGTCGAGGGAGACCCAGTACTTC.

The chain uses TRBV6-5 and TRBJ1-1; D not resolved. Germline values: CDR1 MNHEY, CDR2 SVGAGI. Between the trimmed V and J ends, which lost 2 bases and 4 bases, there was a span of 11 bases. This CDR3 contains 14 residues. The CDR3 sequence: CASSYPGPGTEAFF. CDR3 DNA sequence: TGTGCCAGCAGTTACCCCGGGCCGGGCACTGAAGCTTTCTTT.

The rearrangement joins TRBV23-1 to TRBJ2-3; the match to TRBD2 covers 11 bases. TRBV23-1 is known as an ORF, though its function is uncertain. V was pared by 4 bases and J by 3 bases, with 9 bases of the junction left unmatched. This CDR3 contains 17 residues. The CDR3 protein is CASSLLAGGGGTDTQYF. The CDR3 DNA reads as TGCGCCAGCAGTCTCCTAGCGGGAGGCGGGGGAACAGATACGCAGTATTTT.

This sequence joins TRBV11-2 and TRBJ2-7; the match to TRBD2 covers 13 bases. V lost 5 bases to trimming and J lost 3 bases; unmatched junction nucleotides: 4. Germline CDR1 and CDR2: SGHAT and FQNNGV. The CDR3 loop spans 15 amino acids. CDR3 nucleotide sequence: TGTGCCAGCAGCGCGGGACTAGCGGGACTCTACGAGCAGTACTTC. It translates to CASSAGLAGLYEQYF.

This chain links TRBV3-1 (or the pseudogene TRBV3-2) with TRBJ1-1, with 8 bases lining up with TRBD1. Trimming removed 6 bases from V and 4 bases from J; junction bases left unmatched: 7. Germline CDR1 LGHDT, CDR2 YNNKEL (reference sequence). CDR3 size: 14 residues. CDR3 sequence: CASRRQGWGTEAFF. CDR3 coding DNA: TGTGCCAGCAGAAGACAGGGGTGGGGCACTGAAGCTTTCTTT.

This clone was seen only once. The chain carries TRBV5-6 and TRBJ2-1; the D is unclear. From germline, CDR1 is SGHDT and CDR2 YYEEEE. The V end lost 0 bases, the J end lost 0 bases, and 10 bases lay between the germline ends. The CDR3 spans 16 residues. The CDR3 here is CASSLGVSSSYNEQFF. Written as DNA, the CDR3 is TGTGCCAGCAGCTTGGGTGTCAGCAGCTCCTACAATGAGCAGTTCTTC.

The chain carries TRBV6-5 and TRBJ2-7; D may be TRBD2 (6 bases). Looked up from germline, CDR1 is MNHEY and CDR2 is SVGAGI. V lost 4 bases to trimming and J lost 0 bases, with 10 bases between them. This CDR3 region has 14 residues. CDR3 nucleotides: TGTGCCAGCAGTTGGACTATCAGCTCCTACGAGCAGTACTTC. Translating it yields CASSWTISSYEQYF.

The J gene is TRBJ2-1, the V gene TRBV7-9, with 9 bases matching TRBD1. CDR3 size: 15 residues. Germline CDR1 SEHNR, CDR2 FQNEAQ (reference sequence). The ends lost 6 bases at V and 2 bases at J; junction bases unmatched: 5. The CDR3 DNA is TGTGCCAGCAGACGAACAGGGGGCGCCTACAATGAGCAGTTCTTC. This codes for CASRRTGGAYNEQFF.

The CDR3 loop is CASSRTSGTYEQYF. In nucleotides, the CDR3 is TGTGCCAGCAGTAGGACTAGCGGGACCTACGAGCAGTACTTC. The chain links TRBV6-2 or TRBV6-3 to TRBJ2-7; 12 bases are a match to TRBD2. CDR1 is MNHEY and CDR2 is SVGEGT in the germline V gene. V trimming: 5 bases; J trimming: 2 bases; junction bases outside the gene matches: 1. The CDR3 extends over 14 amino acids.

This clone was seen a few times. The V gene is TRBV5-4, the J gene TRBJ2-1, with 8 bases fitting TRBD2. Per germline, CDR1 SGHNT and CDR2 YYREEE (reference sequence). The CDR3 contains 16 residues. Unmatched junction bases numbered 10, after V lost 0 bases and J lost 8 bases. The CDR3 loop reads CASSLGRGGRIDEQFF. CDR3 DNA sequence: TGTGCCAGCAGCTTGGGACGCGGGGGGCGAATCGATGAGCAGTTCTTC.

This chain uses TRBV24-1 with TRBJ1-2, with D possibly TRBD1 on 5 matching bases. The V and J ends lost 3 bases and 5 bases respectively, with 9 bases between them. The CDR3 is 13 amino acids. Germline lookup yields CDR1 KGHDR and CDR2 SFDVKD. The CDR3 is CATSDAGRYGYTF. Here the CDR3 DNA reads TGTGCCACCAGTGATGCAGGGAGGTATGGCTACACCTTC.

This chain uses TRBV9 with TRBJ2-1; 11 bases are shared with TRBD2. The V gene end was trimmed by 1 base and the J gene end by 5 bases; junction bases not matched to a gene: 5. Germline values: CDR1 SGDLS, CDR2 YYNGEE. This CDR3 contains 16 residues. The CDR3 DNA is TGTGCCAGCAGCGTATCCGGGACTAGCGGTAACAATGAGCAGTTCTTC. This gives the protein CASSVSGTSGNNEQFF.

A few counts support this clone. The chain uses TRBV5-1 and TRBJ1-4, with TRBD1 as a possible D gene (5 bases). The CDR3 is 15 residues long. The V end was cut by 3 bases, the J end by 5 bases, with 14 bases between. From germline, CDR1 is SGHRS and CDR2 YFSETQ. This CDR3 reads CASSSAGGRNEKLFF. The CDR3 bases are TGCGCCAGCAGCTCGGCGGGGGGAAGAAATGAAAAACTGTTTTTT.

The J gene is TRBJ2-4, the V gene TRBV21-1; TRBD2, the table's D call, was not compared with the DNA. TRBV21-1 is a pseudogene segment. CDR3 length: 16 amino acids. The CDR3 sequence: CASSKARKIAKNIQYF. CDR3 nucleotides: TGTGCCAGCAGCAAAGCGAGAAAGATAGCCAAAAACATTCAGTACTTC.

This rearrangement joins TRBV3-1 (or the pseudogene TRBV3-2) to TRBJ2-1, with 7 bases lining up with TRBD2. This CDR3 comprises 15 residues. Trimming took 6 bases from V and 2 from J; bases not matched to a gene: 7. Germline loops: CDR1 LGHDT, CDR2 YNNKEL (reference sequence). CDR3 in amino acids: CASSGLVKAYNEQFF. The CDR3 DNA follows: TGTGCCAGCAGTGGACTAGTAAAAGCCTACAATGAGCAGTTCTTC.

The count of this clone is one. The chain has TRBV2 and TRBJ1-6; a possible D gene is TRBD1 (5 bases). Trimming removed 8 bases from V and 12 bases from J, with 23 bases in between. This CDR3 comprises 15 residues. Germline V gene lookup returns CDR1 SNHLY and CDR2 FYNNEI. The CDR3 reads CASLTPDRGRGPLHF. The CDR3 DNA sequence: TGTGCCAGCCTTACCCCCGACCGGGGTAGGGGACCCCTCCACTTT. The full variable domain, with the rest looked up from reference TRBV2 and TRBJ1-6, is EPEVTQTPSHQVTQMGQEVILRCVPISNHLYFYWYRQILGQKVEFLVSFYNNEISEKSEIFDDQFSVERPDGSNFTLKIRSTKLEDSAMYFCASLTPDRGRGPLHFGNGTRLTVT.

The chain has TRBV7-9 and TRBJ2-1; the match to TRBD2 covers 8 bases. CDR3 length: 14 residues. Looked up from germline, CDR1 is SEHNR and CDR2 is FQNEAQ (reference sequence). Trimming at V came to 3 bases and at J to 6 bases, leaving 4 bases not matched to a gene. The CDR3 nucleotides read TGTGCCAGCAGCTTGAGCGGGGGACTCAATGAGCAGTTCTTC. It codes for CASSLSGGLNEQFF.

J is TRBJ2-5 and V is TRBV9; 12 nucleotides line up with TRBD2. This CDR3 has 16 amino acids. The V and J ends lost 4 bases and 10 bases, in that order; junction bases with no gene match: 14. CDR1 and CDR2 from the germline V gene are SGDLS and YYNGEE. In nucleotides, the CDR3 is TGTGCCAGCAGCCCCGATGGACTAGCGGGGTTCGGAGACCAGTACTTC. Its protein is CASSPDGLAGFGDQYF.

This chain connects TRBV5-1 to TRBJ1-1, with a weak D call TRBD1 (5 bases). Per the germline V gene, CDR1 is SGHRS and CDR2 is YFSETQ. Trimming left V 0 bases short and J 1 base short, with 16 bases between. This CDR3 region has 17 residues. The chain's CDR3 is CASSLGGTGNQNTEAFF. The CDR3 bases are TGCGCCAGCAGCTTGGGGGGTACAGGAAACCAGAACACTGAAGCTTTCTTT.

The chain's CDR3 is CASSTTGGTGGGTPLHF. The CDR3 DNA reads as TGTGCCAGTAGTACCACGGGGGGAACAGGCGGGGGTACACCCCTCCACTTT. This sequence joins TRBV19 and TRBJ1-6; D is perhaps TRBD1 (5 bases). This CDR3 region has 17 residues. Per germline, CDR1 LNHDA and CDR2 SQIVND (reference sequence). Trimming pared 4 bases from V and 11 bases from J, leaving 24 bases between. The complete variable domain, with remaining parts taken from reference TRBV19 and TRBJ1-6, reads DGGITQSPKYLFRKEGQNVTLSCEQNLNHDAMYWYRQDPGQGLRLIYYSQIVNDFQKGDIAEGYSVSREKKESFPLTVTSAQKNPTAFYLCASSTTGGTGGGTPLHFGNGTRLTVT.

This rearrangement joins TRBV7-6 to TRBJ2-2, with TRBD2 matching over 10 bases. Germline V gives CDR1 SGHVS, CDR2 FNYEAQ. The V gene end was trimmed by 1 base and the J gene end by 4 bases; junction bases not matched to a gene: 6. The CDR3 extends over 17 amino acids. The CDR3 sequence is CASSLVVAGGSTGELFF. Written as DNA, the CDR3 is TGTGCCAGCAGCTTAGTAGTAGCGGGAGGCTCCACCGGGGAGCTGTTTTTT. The variable domain in full, with the rest retrieved from reference TRBV7-6 and TRBJ2-2, is GAGVSQSPRYKVTKRGQDVALRCDPISGHVSLYWYRQALGQGPEFLTYFNYEAQQDKSGLPNDRFSAERPEGSISTLTIQRTEQRDSAMYRCASSLVVAGGSTGELFFGEGSRLTVL.

V usage is TRBV11-3 and J usage is TRBJ2-7; 10 positions match TRBD1. This CDR3 is 13 amino acids long. The germline V gene encodes CDR1 SGHNT and CDR2 YENEEA. Trimming cost V 6 bases and J 5 bases; bases outside gene matches: 4. The CDR3 coding sequence is TGTGCCAGCAGTCGGGGACAGGGGAACGAGCAGTACTTC. Its protein product is CASSRGQGNEQYF.